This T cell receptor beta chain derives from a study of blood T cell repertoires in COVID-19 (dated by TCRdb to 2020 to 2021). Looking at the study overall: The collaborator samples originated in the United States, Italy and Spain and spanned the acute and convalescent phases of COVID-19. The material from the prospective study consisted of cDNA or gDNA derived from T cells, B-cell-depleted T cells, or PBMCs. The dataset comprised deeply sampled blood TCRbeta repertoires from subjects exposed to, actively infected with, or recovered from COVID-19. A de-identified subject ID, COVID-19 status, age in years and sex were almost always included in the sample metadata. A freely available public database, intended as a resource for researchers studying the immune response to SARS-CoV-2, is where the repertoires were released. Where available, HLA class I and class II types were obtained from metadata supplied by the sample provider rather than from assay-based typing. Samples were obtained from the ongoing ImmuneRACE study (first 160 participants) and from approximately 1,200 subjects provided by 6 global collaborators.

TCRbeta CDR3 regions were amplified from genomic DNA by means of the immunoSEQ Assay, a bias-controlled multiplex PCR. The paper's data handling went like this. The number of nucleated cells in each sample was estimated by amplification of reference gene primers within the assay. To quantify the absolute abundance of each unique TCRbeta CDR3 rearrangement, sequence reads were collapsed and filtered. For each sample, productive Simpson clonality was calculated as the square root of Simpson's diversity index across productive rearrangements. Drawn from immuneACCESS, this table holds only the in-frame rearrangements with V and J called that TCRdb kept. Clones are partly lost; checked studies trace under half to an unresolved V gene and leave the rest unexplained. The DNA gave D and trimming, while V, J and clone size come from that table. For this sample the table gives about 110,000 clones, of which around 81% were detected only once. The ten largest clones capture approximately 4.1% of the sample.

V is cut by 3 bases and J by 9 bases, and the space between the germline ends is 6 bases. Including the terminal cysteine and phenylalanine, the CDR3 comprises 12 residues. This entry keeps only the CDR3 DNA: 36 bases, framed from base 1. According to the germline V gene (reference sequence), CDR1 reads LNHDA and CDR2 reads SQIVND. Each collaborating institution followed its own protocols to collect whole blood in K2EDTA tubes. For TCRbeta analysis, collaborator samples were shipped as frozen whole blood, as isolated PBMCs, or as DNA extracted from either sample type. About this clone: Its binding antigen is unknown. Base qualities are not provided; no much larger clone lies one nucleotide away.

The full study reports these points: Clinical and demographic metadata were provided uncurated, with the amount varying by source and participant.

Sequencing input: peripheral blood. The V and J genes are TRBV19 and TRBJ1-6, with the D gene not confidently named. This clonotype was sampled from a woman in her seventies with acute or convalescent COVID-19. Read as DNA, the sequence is TGTGCCAGTAGTATCAGCGGTTCACCCCTCCACTTT. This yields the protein CASSISGSPLHF.